Following are 26 T cell receptor beta chains from one sample sequenced in a study of cytomegalovirus exposure and HLA in healthy donors. Use of 60 Vbeta and 13 Jbeta primers characterized the PCR. Generated by immunoSEQ multiplex PCR, the TCRdb table keeps only in-frame clones and is missing some. The sample carries about 160,000 clones, around 80% recorded once. Material for sequencing was PBMCs. Receptors were obtained from a man aged 40-50 years in good health and CMV-seronegative.

The chain couples TRBV19 to TRBJ1-1, with no clear D. V was shortened by 6 bases and J by 3 bases, with 17 bases between the two germline ends. Germline V gene data show CDR1 as LNHDA and CDR2 as SQIVND (reference sequence). CDR3 length: 15 amino acids. The CDR3 nucleotides are TGTGCCAGTAGAAGGGCGGACGGGGTTCACACTGAAGCTTTCTTT. Encoded protein: CASRRADGVHTEAFF.

The sample holds a few counts of this clone. The sample contains more than one DNA sequence encoding this CDR3. CDR3 in amino acids: CASSLETRSFQETQYF. The CDR3 DNA is TGCGCCAGCAGCTTGGAGACTCGGTCCTTCCAAGAGACCCAGTACTTC. The chain uses TRBV5-1 and TRBJ2-5, with unresolved D. The CDR3 has 16 residues. Germline loops: CDR1 SGHRS, CDR2 YFSETQ. The ends were cut back, 0 bases at V and 1 base at J, with 13 bases in the middle. The whole variable domain, remainder taken from reference TRBV5-1 and TRBJ2-5, is KAGVTQTPRYLIKTRGQQVTLSCSPISGHRSVSWYQQTPGQGLQFLFEYFSETQRNKGNFPGRFSGRQFSNSRSEMNVSTLELGDSALYLCASSLETRSFQETQYFGPGTRLLVL.

This CDR3 is CASSLSPLAGGPRGVWNEQFF. Written as DNA, the CDR3 is TGTGCCAGCAGTTTATCGCCACTAGCGGGAGGGCCGCGGGGGGTATGGAATGAGCAGTTCTTC. This chain joins TRBV27 and TRBJ2-1, with 13 bases that match TRBD2. This CDR3 spans 21 amino acids. Trimming cost V 0 bases and J 7 bases; bases outside gene matches: 18. Germline assignment: CDR1 MNHEY and CDR2 SMNVEV (reference sequence).

This chain links TRBV4-1 with TRBJ2-1, with a weak D call TRBD2 (6 bases). V dropped 0 bases and J dropped 10 bases, with 10 bases sitting between them. The CDR3 runs 13 residues. Germline V gene data show CDR1 as MGHRA and CDR2 as YSYEKL. The chain's CDR3 is CASSQDGREEQFF. The CDR3 DNA follows: TGCGCCAGCAGCCAAGATGGGCGGGAAGAGCAGTTCTTC.

This rearrangement joins TRBV21-1 to TRBJ2-5; the D call TRBD1 from the table was never checked on the DNA. TRBV21-1 is reported as a pseudogene. The CDR3 has 14 amino acids. The DNA of the CDR3 is TGTGCCAGCAGGCGAGACAGGGACCAAGAGACCCAGTACTTC. This gives the protein CASRRDRDQETQYF.

This clone was observed once. This sequence joins TRBV5-8 and TRBJ1-3, with unresolved D. The CDR3 contains 18 residues. Per germline, CDR1 SGHTS and CDR2 YDEGEE. Trimming pared 0 bases from V and 0 bases from J, leaving 16 bases between. CDR3 bases: TGTGCCAGCAGCTTGGGGAGTCGGCGCACTCACTCTGGAAACACCATATATTTT. It translates to CASSLGSRRTHSGNTIYF.

This clone was found a few times. The chain couples TRBV7-8 to TRBJ1-1; 8 bases line up with TRBD1. With V trimmed by 4 bases and J by 4 bases, 8 bases remained unmatched. Germline CDR1 SGHVS, CDR2 FQNEAQ. The CDR3 loop spans 15 amino acids. This CDR3 is CASSSQPQGATEAFF. In nucleotides, the CDR3 is TGTGCCAGCAGCTCACAACCTCAGGGGGCCACTGAAGCTTTCTTT.

The chain links TRBV5-1 to TRBJ1-6; tentatively, D is TRBD1 (5 bases). The CDR3 has 16 residues. Trimming removed 2 bases at V and 7 bases at J, with 16 bases between. Germline V gene data show CDR1 as SGHRS and CDR2 as YFSETQ. The DNA for the CDR3 is TGCGCCAGCAGCTTCTCACCAGACAGATCGAATTCACCCCTCCACTTT. Protein product: CASSFSPDRSNSPLHF.

V gene TRBV5-6 combines with J gene TRBJ2-6, with TRBD1 matching 8 bases. V trimming: 5 bases; J trimming: 4 bases; junction bases outside the gene matches: 5. Germline-derived CDR1 and CDR2 are SGHDT and YYEEEE. The CDR3 contains 15 residues. The CDR3 here is CASRRTGNGANVLTF. In DNA form, the CDR3 reads TGTGCCAGCAGGAGGACAGGGAACGGGGCCAACGTCCTGACTTTC.

This chain uses TRBV7-3 with TRBJ2-4, with a tentative D call TRBD1 (6 bases). The CDR3 length is 15 residues. Per the germline V gene, CDR1 is SGHTA and CDR2 is FQGTGA. V lost 5 bases, J lost 6 bases, and 17 bases lay in between. CDR3 sequence reads: CASSPQPGQANIQYF. DNA of the CDR3: TGTGCCAGCAGCCCACAGCCGGGACAAGCAAACATTCAGTACTTC. Complete variable domain (other parts from reference TRBV7-3 and TRBJ2-4): GAGVSQTPSNKVTEKGKYVELRCDPISGHTALYWYRQSLGQGPEFLIYFQGTGAADDSGLPNDRFFAVRPEGSVSTLKIQRTERGDSAVYLCASSPQPGQANIQYFGAGTRLSVL.

This clone was picked up one time. The V call is TRBV5-5, the J call TRBJ1-5; a possible D gene is TRBD1 (6 bases). The CDR3 runs to 15 residues. Germline assignment: CDR1 SGHKS and CDR2 YYEKEE (reference sequence). The germline V and J ends were trimmed by 4 bases and 3 bases, with 14 bases remaining between them. CDR3 coding DNA: TGTGCCAGCAGCCTGACAGGAGGACCCAATCAGCCCCAGCATTTT. It specifies CASSLTGGPNQPQHF.

This rearrangement joins TRBV27 to TRBJ2-2, with 12 bases identical to TRBD2. Germline assignment: CDR1 MNHEY and CDR2 SMNVEV (reference sequence). The CDR3 length is 16 residues. J gave up 6 bases and V 5 bases, and 7 bases lay outside the gene matches. The CDR3 region has the DNA TGTGCCAGCAGTGCGATCCTAGCGGGAGGGGCCGGGGAGCTGTTTTTT. Translating gives CASSAILAGGAGELFF.

V gene TRBV5-1 combines with J gene TRBJ2-3, with a possible D match to TRBD1 (5 bases). V was pared by 0 bases and J by 2 bases, with 10 bases between. Germline CDR1 SGHRS, CDR2 YFSETQ. The CDR3 extends over 15 amino acids. Here the CDR3 reads CASSLAEGVTDTQYF. The DNA for the CDR3 is TGCGCCAGCAGCTTGGCCGAAGGGGTCACAGATACGCAGTATTTT.

The rearrangement links TRBV6-6 to TRBJ1-1, with TRBD1 as a possible D gene (6 bases). Trimming removed 5 bases at V and 4 bases at J, with 11 bases between. CDR1 MNHNY and CDR2 SVGAGI come from the germline V gene (reference sequence). The length of the CDR3 is 13 residues. The CDR3 DNA reads as TGTGCCAGCAGTCCAGGGGCGCCCACTGAAGCTTTCTTT. As protein: CASSPGAPTEAFF.

This clone was counted a few times. The chain has TRBV6-1 and TRBJ2-7; D ambiguous. Germline values: CDR1 MNHNS, CDR2 SASEGT. This CDR3 has 11 amino acids. V was pared by 5 bases and J by 2 bases, with 4 bases between. The CDR3 protein is CASSTPYEQYF. CDR3 DNA: TGTGCCAGCAGTACACCCTACGAGCAGTACTTC.

The chain has TRBV28 and TRBJ2-5, with 7 bases fitting TRBD1. The CDR3 covers 15 residues. Germline trimming cut 3 bases from V and 2 bases from J; bases unmatched to any gene: 6. Per germline, CDR1 MDHEN and CDR2 SYDVKM. The DNA for the CDR3 is TGTGCCAGCAGTTTTCAAGGGACAGATCAAGAGACCCAGTACTTC. As protein: CASSFQGTDQETQYF.

This rearrangement joins TRBV10-2 to TRBJ2-7, with 10 bases matching TRBD1. This CDR3 spans 16 amino acids. CDR1 and CDR2 (germline): WSHSY, SAAADI. The J segment lost 3 bases and the V segment lost 3 bases, leaving 8 bases of the junction unmatched. The CDR3 is CASSDHRDRGIYEQYF. The CDR3 DNA follows: TGCGCCAGCAGTGATCACCGGGACAGGGGAATCTACGAGCAGTACTTC.

The gene calls are TRBV2 and TRBJ1-4; D not certain. This CDR3 is 15 amino acids long. The V and J ends lost 4 bases and 0 bases respectively, with 9 bases between them. Germline CDR1 and CDR2: SNHLY and FYNNEI. The CDR3 DNA follows: TGTGCCAGCAGTGTAAGACTCGCAACTAATGAAAAACTGTTTTTT. Amino acids: CASSVRLATNEKLFF.

V usage is TRBV10-1 and J usage is TRBJ2-7; 7 nucleotides match TRBD1. CDR1 is WNHNN and CDR2 is SYGVQD in the germline V gene (reference sequence). This CDR3 spans 14 amino acids. J gave up 6 bases and V 6 bases, and 11 bases lay outside the gene matches. This CDR3 is CASSVTGDGTEQYF. CDR3 sequence (DNA): TGCGCCAGCAGCGTAACAGGGGATGGCACCGAGCAGTACTTC.

The V gene is TRBV4-2, the J gene TRBJ1-1, with D possibly matching TRBD1 (5 bases). CDR1 LGHNA and CDR2 YNFKEQ come from the germline V gene. This CDR3 spans 15 amino acids. The V end was cut by 6 bases, the J end by 3 bases, with 17 bases between. The CDR3 bases are TGTGCCAGCAGTATCGATCGGGGGTGGGACACTGAAGCTTTCTTT. This sequence encodes CASSIDRGWDTEAFF.

This chain joins TRBV11-3 and TRBJ2-1, with D hard to call. Trimming left V 2 bases short and J 2 bases short, with 4 bases between. This CDR3 comprises 13 residues. CDR1 is SGHNT, CDR2 YENEEA, per germline. The CDR3 region is CASSLSPYNEQFF. Here the CDR3 DNA reads TGTGCCAGCAGCTTAAGCCCCTACAATGAGCAGTTCTTC.

The gene calls are TRBV6-5 and TRBJ2-1; 8 positions agree with TRBD2. The CDR3 has 16 residues. V lost 4 bases, J lost 6 bases, and 11 bases stayed unmatched. The germline V gene encodes CDR1 MNHEY and CDR2 SVGAGI. The CDR3 DNA reads TGTGCCAGCAGTTCCTTGGCTAGCGGGTCCATCAATGAGCAGTTCTTC. Its protein product is CASSSLASGSINEQFF.

The V and J genes are TRBV7-8 and TRBJ2-2, with a weak D call TRBD2 (7 bases). Trimming left V 5 bases short and J 4 bases short, with 17 bases between. The CDR3 runs 16 residues. CDR1 SGHVS and CDR2 FQNEAQ come from the germline V gene. The CDR3 reads CASSPRGGESTGELFF. CDR3 in DNA: TGTGCCAGCAGCCCTAGGGGGGGGGAAAGCACCGGGGAGCTGTTTTTT.

This chain connects TRBV7-2 to TRBJ2-2; 9 bases are shared with TRBD1. CDR1 and CDR2 from the germline V gene are SGHTA and FQGNSA. Trimming at V came to 4 bases and at J to 7 bases, leaving 4 bases not matched to a gene. This CDR3 has 14 residues. CDR3 nucleotides: TGTGCCAGCAGCTCGGGACAGGGCATCGGGGAGCTGTTTTTT. Its protein product is CASSSGQGIGELFF.

The chain carries TRBV19 and TRBJ2-2; 12 bases agree with TRBD1. The V gene's germline CDR1 is LNHDA and CDR2 SQIVND (reference sequence). The V gene end was trimmed by 11 bases and the J gene end by 4 bases; junction bases not matched to a gene: 11. The CDR3 consists of 16 residues. As DNA, the CDR3 is TGTGCCGTGGGGGGACAGGGGGCGCTTAGCACCGGGGAGCTGTTTTTT. It translates to CAVGGQGALSTGELFF.

This chain links TRBV30 with TRBJ2-7, with D possibly TRBD1 on 6 matching bases. Trimming stripped 3 bases from V and 3 bases from J, with 18 bases between. The CDR3 extends over 15 amino acids. The V gene's germline CDR1 is GTSNPN and CDR2 SVGIG (reference sequence). The CDR3 DNA follows: TGTGCCTGGAGCCCCCCTGGGGGCCTCAGCTACGAGCAGTACTTC. Amino acids: CAWSPPGGLSYEQYF.